This T cell receptor (beta chain) was captured in a study of long-term antiretroviral therapy in people with HIV. Study-wide background: The earliest samples came about a decade before the 2015 immediate-ART recommendation.

DNA was extracted from about 1-10 million thawed cryopreserved PBMC. Germline V gives CDR1 LNHDA, CDR2 SQIVND (reference sequence). Trimming removed 7 bases at V and 3 bases at J, with 6 bases between. The CDR3 has 11 amino acids. Broader study findings: In samples taken after ART, diversity increased but remained below transplant donor control levels.

Comment on this clone: What it binds is unknown.

Researchers ran immunoSEQ v3.0 at survey level. Sequencing used immunoSEQ multiplex PCR; TCRdb keeps in-frame clones, though not all of them. Of 36,000 or so clones listed, 82% are singletons. The gene calls are TRBV19 and TRBJ1-1; no definite D call. Material: unsorted PBMCs, obtained 0.6 years after starting antiretroviral therapy. The clonotype comes from a man aged 18 to 29 with HIV. In DNA form, the CDR3 reads TGTGCCAGTAAGGTCTACACTGAAGCTTTCTTT. It is translated as CASKVYTEAFF.